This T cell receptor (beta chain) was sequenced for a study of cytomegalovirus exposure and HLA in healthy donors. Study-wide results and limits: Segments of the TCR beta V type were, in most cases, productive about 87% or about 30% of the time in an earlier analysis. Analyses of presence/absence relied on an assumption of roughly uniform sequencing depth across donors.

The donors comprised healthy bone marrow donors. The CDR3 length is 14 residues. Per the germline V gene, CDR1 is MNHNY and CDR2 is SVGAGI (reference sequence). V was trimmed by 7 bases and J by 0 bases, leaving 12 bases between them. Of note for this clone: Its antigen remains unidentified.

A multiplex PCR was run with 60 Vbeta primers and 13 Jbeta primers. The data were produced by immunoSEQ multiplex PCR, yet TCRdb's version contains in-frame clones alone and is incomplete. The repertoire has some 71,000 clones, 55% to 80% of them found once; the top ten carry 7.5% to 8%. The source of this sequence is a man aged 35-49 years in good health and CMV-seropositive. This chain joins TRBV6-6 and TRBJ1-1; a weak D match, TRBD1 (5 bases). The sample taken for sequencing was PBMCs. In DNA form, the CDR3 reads TGTGCCAGCACCAAAGACAGCCTGAACACTGAAGCTTTCTTT. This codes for CASTKDSLNTEAFF.